These T cell receptor beta chains were read from a single sample in a study of T cell responses to AZD1222 COVID-19 vaccine. Sequenced by immunoSEQ multiplex PCR; TCRdb stores in-frame clones only, minus some. Seen here are 130,000 to 150,000 clones, 90% to 95% observed once, and the top ten hold roughly 4.6%. Sequencing used peripheral blood, obtained on day 0 of AZD1222 vaccination. The receptors were gathered from an adult in good health. CDR3s include the opening cysteine and the closing phenylalanine or tryptophan. A D gene is named only where the DNA matches it firmly. Clone size, where shown, is once, few, many, or a class for clones that have expanded.

TRBJ2-1 | NA | TRBV12-3/TRBV12-4 | NA | TGTGCCAGCGCCCCAGCCGATGAGCAGTTCTTC | CASAPADEQFF
TRBJ2-5 | TRBD2 | TRBV7-2 | NA | TGTGCCAGCAGCTTTGCGAGTCTAGCGGCGAGGGTCGAGACCCAGTACTTC | CASSFASLAARVETQYF
TRBJ2-1 | NA | TRBV6-5 | NA | TGTGCCAGCTCTTCCGCGGGATGGAATGAGCAGTTCTTC | CASSSAGWNEQFF
TRBJ2-7 | NA | TRBV18 | NA | TGTGCCAGCTCAGCTAGGGACAAGTCCTTCTACTACGAGCAGTACTTC | CASSARDKSFYYEQYF
TRBJ1-5 | NA | TRBV2 | NA | TGTGCCAGCGGGGTGGGGCAGGAACAGCCCCAGCATTTT | CASGVGQEQPQHF
TRBJ1-5 | NA | TRBV5-8 | NA | TGTGCCAGCAGCGTTCGCCGGCTGTATAGCAATCAGCCCCAGCATTTT | CASSVRRLYSNQPQHF
TRBJ2-1 | NA | TRBV5-1 | NA | TGCGCCAGCAGCTTGGCCCCGGGGCTAGAGAACAATGAGCAGTTCTTC | CASSLAPGLENNEQFF
TRBJ1-1 | TRBD1 | TRBV3-1/TRBV3-2 | NA | TGTGCCAGCAGCCAACGGACAGGGGCCCTGAACACTGAAGCTTTCTTT | CASSQRTGALNTEAFF
TRBJ2-2 | TRBD1 | TRBV29-1 | NA | TGCAGCGTTGAAGAAAGGGGGCTGGGCACCGGGGAGCTGTTTTTT | CSVEERGLGTGELFF
TRBJ1-1 | NA | TRBV6-5 | NA | TGTGCCAGCAGTTACTTGACAGGCAACACTGAAGCTTTCTTT | CASSYLTGNTEAFF
TRBJ1-2 | NA | TRBV30 | NA | TGTGCCTGGAGTTCTCACCTAGGGGGAAACTATGGCTACACCTTC | CAWSSHLGGNYGYTF
TRBJ1-5 | NA | TRBV4-1 | NA | TGCGCCAGCAGCCCACGGGCCTCGGGGGATCAGCCCCAGCATTTT | CASSPRASGDQPQHF
TRBJ2-1 | NA | TRBV23-1 | NA | TGCGCCAGCCCAGGACCACCAACGAACAATGAGCAGTTCTTC | CASPGPPTNNEQFF
TRBJ2-3 | NA | TRBV12-3/TRBV12-4 | NA | TGTGCCAGCAGCCTCAACCGGTGGAATACGCAGTATTTT | CASSLNRWNTQYF
TRBJ2-5 | NA | TRBV12-5 | NA | TGTGCTAGTGGTTTGGGGGGCCCGGGCCAAGAGACCCAGTACTTC | CASGLGGPGQETQYF
TRBJ1-6 | TRBD1 | TRBV28 | NA | TGTGCCAGCAGTTTTCCAGACAGGGGACTTAATTCACCCCTCCACTTT | CASSFPDRGLNSPLHF
TRBJ1-4 | NA | TRBV7-2 | NA | TGTGCCAGCAGCTCCGCCGGAGGGGCGATTAATGAAAAACTGTTTTTT | CASSSAGGAINEKLFF
TRBJ2-7 | TRBD2 | TRBV15 | NA | TGTGCCACCAGCAGACCTAAGCGGGACCTCTCCTACGAGCAGTACTTC | CATSRPKRDLSYEQYF
TRBJ2-7 | TRBD1 | TRBV18 | NA | TGTGCCAGCTCACCGACAGGGGGAGATAGTCACGAGCAGTACTTC | CASSPTGGDSHEQYF
TRBJ2-5 | NA | TRBV15 | once | TGTGCCACCAGGGGGGATTACCAAGAGACCCAGTACTTC | CATRGDYQETQYF
TRBJ2-1 | NA | TRBV10-3 | NA | TGTGCCATCAGTGAGTCGAGTGAGCAGTTCTTC | CAISESSEQFF
TRBJ1-2 | TRBD1 | TRBV3-1/TRBV3-2 | NA | TGTGCCAGCAGCCATACTCTATGGACAGGGGGCGACTATGGCTACACCTTC | CASSHTLWTGGDYGYTF
TRBJ2-1 | TRBD2 | TRBV28 | NA | TGTGCCAGCAGTTCGGGACTAGCGGAACCTCACAATGAGCAGTTCTTC | CASSSGLAEPHNEQFF
TRBJ2-7 | NA | TRBV28 | NA | TGTGCCAGCAGACCCCACAGGGATTCCTACGAGCAGTACTTC | CASRPHRDSYEQYF
TRBJ1-6 | TRBD1 | TRBV6-5 | NA | TGTGCCAGCAGTACTGGACAGGGGAAATATTCACCCCTCCACTTT | CASSTGQGKYSPLHF
TRBJ2-5 | NA | TRBV13 | NA | TGTGCCAGCAGCCCTAATCCCCCCGGAGTCGGGGAGACCCAGTACTTC | CASSPNPPGVGETQYF
TRBJ1-2 | TRBD1 | TRBV19 | NA | TGTGCCAGCAGAACGTCAGGGGGCTACGGAGGCTACACCTTC | CASRTSGGYGGYTF
TRBJ1-6 | TRBD1 | TRBV28 | NA | TGTGCCAGTGTCCCGGGACAGAATAATTCACCCCTCCACTTT | CASVPGQNNSPLHF
TRBJ1-5 | NA | TRBV24-1 | NA | TGTGCCACCAGTGATTTGTACAGCCGCCAGCCCCAGCATTTT | CATSDLYSRQPQHF
TRBJ1-4 | TRBD1 | TRBV27 | NA | TGTGCCAGCAGTTTCGGGACAGGGATCCTTGGGGGGAAACTGTTTTTT | CASSFGTGILGGKLFF
TRBJ2-5 | NA | TRBV5-1 | NA | TGCGCCAGCAGACGGGGTCTCGGAGAGACCCAGTACTTC | CASRRGLGETQYF